This T cell receptor beta chain emerged from a study of T cells in Graves' hyperthyroidism and ophthalmopathy. Ophthalmopathy cases scored 3 or more on the Clinical Activity Score and 4 or more on NOSPECS grade, with duration below 3 months. J was trimmed by 1 base and V by 6 bases; bases with no gene match: 6. The germline CDR1 and CDR2 sequences are GTSNPN and SVGIG (reference sequence). This CDR3 contains 13 residues. Amplification yielded TCR beta CDR3 regions, with RNA transcripts as the source. First-round RT-PCR targeting the TCR CDR3 was performed with the HTBI primer set. TCRdb re-called the multiplex PCR reads with MiXCR, one entry per CDR3 protein. The sample yields fewer than 450,000 distinct CDR3 sequences, over 11% seen once. This clonotype occurred many times.

The chain joins TRBV30 to TRBJ2-7; 7 positions agree with TRBD1. The sample was blood. The sequence was obtained from a man aged 45 to 65 with Graves' ophthalmopathy. CDR3 nucleotide sequence: TGTGCCTGTCGAGGGGGCAGTTCCTACGAGCAGTACTTC. This encodes CACRGGSSYEQYF.